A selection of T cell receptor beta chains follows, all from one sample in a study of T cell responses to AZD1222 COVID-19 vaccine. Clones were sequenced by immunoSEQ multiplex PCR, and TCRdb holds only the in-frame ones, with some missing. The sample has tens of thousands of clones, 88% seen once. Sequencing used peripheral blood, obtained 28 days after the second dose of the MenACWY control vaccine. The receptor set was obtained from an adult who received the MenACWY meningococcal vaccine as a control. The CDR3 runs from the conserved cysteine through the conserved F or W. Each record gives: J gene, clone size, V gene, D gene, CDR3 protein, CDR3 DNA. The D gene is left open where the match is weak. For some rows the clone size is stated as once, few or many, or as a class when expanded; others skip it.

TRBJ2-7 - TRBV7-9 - CASSATGTLSNEQYF TGTGCCAGCAGCGCCACAGGTACTCTAAGTAACGAGCAGTACTTC
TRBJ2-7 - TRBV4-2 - CASSSGQFSYEQYF TGTGCCAGCAGCTCCGGACAGTTCTCCTACGAGCAGTACTTC
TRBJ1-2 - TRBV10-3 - CAISESDSEGYTF TGTGCCATCAGTGAGTCAGACAGTGAGGGCTACACCTTC
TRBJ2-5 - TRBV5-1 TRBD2 CASSSSGTSKETQYF TGCGCCAGCAGCTCCTCCGGGACTAGCAAAGAGACCCAGTACTTC
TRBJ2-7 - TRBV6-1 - CASSARGGTGLTEQYF TGTGCCAGCAGTGCAAGGGGAGGGACAGGTCTCACTGAGCAGTACTTC
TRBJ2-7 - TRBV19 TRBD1 CASSRDRASYEQYF TGTGCCAGTAGCCGGGACAGGGCTTCCTACGAGCAGTACTTC
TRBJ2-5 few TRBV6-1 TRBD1 CASSATDRATWYQETQYF TGTGCCAGCAGTGCCACGGACAGGGCAACTTGGTACCAAGAGACCCAGTACTTC
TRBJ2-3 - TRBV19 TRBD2 CASSMAPGGLGTDTQYF TGTGCCAGTAGTATGGCCCCGGGGGGGCTGGGAACAGATACGCAGTATTTT
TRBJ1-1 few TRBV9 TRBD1 CASSVGDSRTEAFF TGTGCCAGCAGCGTAGGGGACAGCCGGACTGAAGCTTTCTTT
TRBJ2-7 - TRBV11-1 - CASSLRKGPAGEQYF TGTGCCAGCAGCTTAAGAAAGGGACCCGCGGGCGAGCAGTACTTC
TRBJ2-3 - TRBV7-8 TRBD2 CASSSHGGATDTQYF TGTGCCAGCAGCTCCCACGGGGGGGCAACAGATACGCAGTATTTT
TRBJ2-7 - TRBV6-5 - CASSYSTGGVVHEQYF TGTGCCAGCAGTTACTCGACCGGGGGTGTCGTGCACGAGCAGTACTTC
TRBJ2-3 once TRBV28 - CASNLGVTTRTDTQYF TGTGCCAGCAACTTGGGGGTGACAACTCGCACAGATACGCAGTATTTT
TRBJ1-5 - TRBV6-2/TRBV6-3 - CASSYSTENQPQHF TGTGCCAGCAGTTACTCTACAGAAAATCAGCCCCAGCATTTT
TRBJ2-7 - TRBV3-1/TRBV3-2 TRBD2 CASLRGARYEQYF TGTGCCAGCTTGCGGGGGGCCCGCTACGAGCAGTACTTC
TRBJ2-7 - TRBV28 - CASPLLRYGSYEQYF TGTGCCAGCCCCCTTCTTCGATACGGTTCCTACGAGCAGTACTTC
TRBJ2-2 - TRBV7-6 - CASSLEGVVAGELFF TGTGCCAGCAGCTTAGAAGGTGTAGTAGCCGGGGAGCTGTTTTTT
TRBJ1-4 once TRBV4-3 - CASSQDSFSGQRGGKLFF TGCGCCAGCAGCCAAGATAGCTTCTCGGGGCAGCGTGGAGGCAAACTGTTTTTT
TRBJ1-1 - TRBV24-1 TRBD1 CATSDFNRGQESRLF TGTGCCACCAGTGATTTTAACAGGGGCCAAGAATCCCGTCTTTTT
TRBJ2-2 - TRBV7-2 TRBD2 CASSQGLAGLPGELFF TGTGCCAGCAGCCAGGGACTAGCGGGACTCCCCGGGGAGCTGTTTTTT
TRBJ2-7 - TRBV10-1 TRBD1 CASSEFRTGYYEQYF TGCGCCAGCAGTGAGTTTAGGACAGGATACTACGAGCAGTACTTC
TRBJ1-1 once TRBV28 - CASSLPLGTVEAFF TGTGCCAGCAGTTTGCCCCTGGGGACGGTTGAAGCTTTCTTT
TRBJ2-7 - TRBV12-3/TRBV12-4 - CASSLGGPYEQYF TGTGCCAGCAGTTTAGGGGGCCCCTACGAGCAGTACTTC
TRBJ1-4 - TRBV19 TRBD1 CAIGGDSTNEKLFF TGTGCCATCGGGGGGGACAGCACTAATGAAAAACTGTTTTTT
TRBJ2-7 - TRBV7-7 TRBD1 CASSPNAGTGGEQYF TGTGCCAGCAGCCCTAACGCGGGTACAGGGGGGGAGCAGTACTTC
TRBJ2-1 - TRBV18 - CASSFRGDEQFF TGTGCCAGCTCATTTAGAGGAGATGAGCAGTTCTTC
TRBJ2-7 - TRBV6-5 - CASSSGQGTYEQYF TGTGCCAGCAGTTCAGGGCAGGGAACCTACGAGCAGTACTTC
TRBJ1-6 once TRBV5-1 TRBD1 CASSLDTGGNSPLHF TGCGCCAGCAGCTTGGATACAGGGGGGAATTCACCCCTCCACTTT
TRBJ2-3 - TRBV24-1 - CATGSSPFGTNTDTQYF TGTGCCACCGGTAGTTCCCCGTTCGGCACTAACACAGATACGCAGTATTTT
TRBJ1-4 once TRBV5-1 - CASSLDGASNEKLFF TGCGCCAGCAGCTTGGACGGGGCTAGTAATGAAAAACTGTTTTTT
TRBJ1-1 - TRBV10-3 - CAIVGGPGNTEAFF TGTGCCATCGTAGGCGGGCCGGGGAACACTGAAGCTTTCTTT
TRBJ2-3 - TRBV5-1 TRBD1 CASSLARQGGTDTQYF TGCGCCAGCAGCTTGGCCAGACAGGGGGGCACAGATACGCAGTATTTT
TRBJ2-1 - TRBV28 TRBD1 CASSTVGTGALRTSYNEQFF TGTGCCAGCAGCACCGTTGGGACAGGGGCCCTCCGGACCTCCTACAATGAGCAGTTCTTC
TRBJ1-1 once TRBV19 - CASSMDGYANTEAFF TGTGCCAGTAGTATGGACGGGTACGCGAACACTGAAGCTTTCTTT
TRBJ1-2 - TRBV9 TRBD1 CASRDRGSIGYTF TGTGCCAGCCGGGACAGGGGGAGCATAGGCTACACCTTC
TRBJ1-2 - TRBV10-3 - CAISATGRGFYGYTF TGTGCCATCAGTGCCACAGGGCGGGGGTTCTATGGCTACACCTTC
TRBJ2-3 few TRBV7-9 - CASSSETDTQYF TGTGCCAGCAGTTCCGAGACAGATACGCAGTATTTT
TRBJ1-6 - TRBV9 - CASSVGSLSYNSPLHF TGTGCCAGCAGCGTTGGCAGTCTCTCCTATAATTCACCCCTCCACTTT
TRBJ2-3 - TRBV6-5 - CASSLEGTDTQYF TGTGCCAGCAGTCTCGAGGGGACAGATACGCAGTATTTT
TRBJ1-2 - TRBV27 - CASSSTGLFGYTF TGTGCCAGCAGTTCAACAGGGTTATTTGGCTACACCTTC
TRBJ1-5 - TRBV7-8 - CASSSGRVSNQPQHF TGTGCCAGCAGCAGCGGCAGGGTTAGCAATCAGCCCCAGCATTTT